These 12 T cell receptor beta chains originate from one sample sequenced in a study of regulatory T cells in long-lasting Graves disease. Arm-PCR of CDR3 regions with iRepertoire HTBI primers generated TCR beta libraries. TCRdb itself ran the multiplex PCR reads through MiXCR, one entry per CDR3 protein. The sample has about 560,000 distinct CDR3 sequences; about 15% are singletons. Time point given: newly diagnosed GD, antithyroid drugs for less than 3 months. PBMC-derived RNA was used for the TCR library. The same sample was also studied in work on T cells in Graves' hyperthyroidism and ophthalmopathy.

Sequences were derived from peripheral blood mononuclear cells (PBMCs), sampled at new diagnosis, from a patient treated with antithyroid drugs. The receptors originated from a man younger than 35 with Graves disease.

This clonotype was observed many times. The chain has TRBV7-9 and TRBJ2-1, with TRBD1 matching over 7 bases. CDR1 SEHNR and CDR2 FQNEAQ come from the germline V gene (reference sequence). Losses at the gene ends were 5 bases for V and 6 bases for J; bases not matched to a gene: 10. The CDR3 runs to 15 residues. The CDR3: CASSQDRLRLNEQFF. CDR3 DNA sequence: TGTGCCAGCAGCCAGGACAGGCTTCGCCTCAATGAGCAGTTCTTC.

The chain uses TRBV19 and TRBJ2-1, with 7 bases fitting TRBD1. Germline V gives CDR1 LNHDA, CDR2 SQIVND (reference sequence). This CDR3 has 14 residues. The V and J ends lost 4 bases and 2 bases, in that order; junction bases with no gene match: 2. The DNA of the CDR3 is TGTGCCAGTAGTAACCAGGGGGCCTACAATGAGCAGTTCTTC. It encodes CASSNQGAYNEQFF.

There are many counts of this clonotype. This chain uses TRBV27 with TRBJ2-3; D ambiguous. Germline lookup yields CDR1 MNHEY and CDR2 SMNVEV (reference sequence). Trimming cost V 7 bases and J 2 bases, with 13 bases left between them. CDR3 length: 14 residues. The CDR3 nucleotides read TGTGCCAGCACCAATATAACTATCACAGATACGCAGTATTTT. Its translation: CASTNITITDTQYF.

This clonotype has only a few counts. The chain employs TRBV15 and TRBJ2-1, with TRBD2 identical over 13 bases. Losses at the gene ends were 5 bases for V and 8 bases for J; bases not matched to a gene: 12. Germline values: CDR1 LNHNV, CDR2 YYDKDF (reference sequence). The CDR3 totals 17 residues. CDR3 in amino acids: CATSSTSGRHPSDEQFF. CDR3 in DNA: TGTGCCACCAGCTCGACTAGCGGGAGGCACCCTTCGGATGAGCAGTTCTTC.

The gene calls are TRBV20-1 and TRBJ1-6; D perhaps matches TRBD1 (6 bases). The CDR3 sequence is 15 residues long. The V gene's germline CDR1 is DFQATT and CDR2 SNEGSKA (reference sequence). V gave up 6 bases and J gave up 7 bases, with 19 bases separating them. CDR3 nucleotides: TGCAGTGCCAGACCCAACAGGGTCTTGAATTCACCCCTCCACTTT. It codes for CSARPNRVLNSPLHF.

This clonotype was observed many times. The CDR3, as DNA: TGTGCCAGCAGTCCCAGTACAGCGCCACTCGTAGATACGCAGTATTTT. Translation gives CASSPSTAPLVDTQYF. This rearrangement joins TRBV27 to TRBJ2-3, with unresolved D. The CDR3 sequence is 16 residues long. V dropped 5 bases and J dropped 5 bases, with 20 bases sitting between them. CDR1 is MNHEY and CDR2 is SMNVEV in the germline V gene (reference sequence).

This clonotype was found many times. The J gene is TRBJ1-2, the V gene TRBV12-5; D gene ambiguous. V lost 2 bases, J lost 7 bases, and 5 bases lay in between. This CDR3 has 11 residues. CDR1 LGHNT and CDR2 FRNRAP come from the germline V gene. This chain's CDR3 is CASGLSSGYTF. The CDR3 coding sequence is TGTGCTAGTGGTTTGTCCTCTGGCTACACCTTC.

This clonotype was counted between two and nine times. This chain connects TRBV5-1 to TRBJ1-1; possible D gene TRBD1, 5 bases. CDR1 SGHRS and CDR2 YFSETQ come from the germline V gene. CDR3 length: 13 residues. Trimming shortened V by 6 bases and J by 0 bases, and 9 bases separated the two germline ends. The CDR3 DNA sequence: TGCGCCAGCATGAAACAGGTGAACACTGAAGCTTTCTTT. Amino acids: CASMKQVNTEAFF.

This clonotype was observed a handful of times. The chain has TRBV5-5 and TRBJ2-5; D is unresolved. CDR3 size: 14 residues. The germline V gene has CDR1 SGHKS and CDR2 YYEKEE (reference sequence). With 4 bases removed from V and 2 bases from J, the gap between germline ends came to 12 bases. The chain's CDR3 is CASSHFWSQETQYF. CDR3 in DNA: TGTGCCAGCAGCCACTTTTGGTCTCAAGAGACCCAGTACTTC.

This clonotype was recorded at least ten times. This sequence joins TRBV7-2 and TRBJ2-2; the match to TRBD2 covers 7 bases. The CDR3 runs 18 residues. V trimming: 1 base; J trimming: 5 bases; junction bases outside the gene matches: 13. Germline CDR1 and CDR2: SGHTA and FQGNSA. This chain's CDR3 is CASSLVGAGAGGTGELFF. The CDR3 region has the DNA TGTGCCAGCAGCTTAGTAGGGGCGGGAGCAGGAGGGACCGGGGAGCTGTTTTTT.

This clonotype was counted at least ten times. The rearrangement joins TRBV27 to TRBJ2-1; tentatively, D is TRBD2 (6 bases). Germline assignment: CDR1 MNHEY and CDR2 SMNVEV (reference sequence). The ends were cut back, 7 bases at V and 4 bases at J, with 14 bases in the middle. CDR3 length: 14 residues. CDR3 residues: CASKLGSGYNEQFF. In DNA form, the CDR3 reads TGTGCCAGCAAATTGGGTAGCGGATACAATGAGCAGTTCTTC.

Ten or more counts support this clonotype. The J gene is TRBJ2-7, the V gene TRBV20-1; either TRBD1 or TRBD2 may fit D (5 bases each). Germline V gene data show CDR1 as DFQATT and CDR2 as SNEGSKA (reference sequence). The CDR3 extends over 12 amino acids. Trimming pared 5 bases from V and 7 bases from J, leaving 15 bases between. CDR3 sequence: CSAAGTYYEQYF. As DNA, the CDR3 is TGCAGTGCTGCCGGGACCTATTATGAGCAGTACTTC.